One and the same sample provided the 17 T cell receptor beta chains below, sequenced in a study of T cell repertoires in cytomegalovirus infection (dated by TCRdb to the late 2010s). Reads for this sample came from an Illumina HiSeq 1500. TCRdb took the public reads, trimmed them with fastp at Q25, ran MiXCR for clone calling and kept in-frame beta chains. Under each unique CDR3 protein, matching rows form one entry showing the most common genes and DNA. The sample has approximately 200,000 distinct CDR3 sequences on record, 28% of them singletons. The ten largest account for approximately 31% of the sample. Sample: PBMCs. These receptor sequences come from a human donor in good health (CMV status not recorded). Some clones in this sample may be carry-over from other donors' samples.

This clonotype was seen more than once but under ten times. V and J are TRBV2 and TRBJ2-1; 8 nucleotides match TRBD1. The CDR3 length is 15 residues. V lost 7 bases and J lost 7; bases outside the gene matches: 12. CDR1 is SNHLY, CDR2 FYNNEI, per germline. CDR3 region: CASTPDRDVGNEQFF. The CDR3 nucleotides are TGTGCCAGCACCCCGGACAGGGATGTCGGGAATGAGCAGTTCTTC.

This chain links TRBV4-2 with TRBJ2-3; no firm D call. CDR1 and CDR2 (germline): LGHNA, YNFKEQ. The CDR3 contains 13 residues. The V end was cut by 0 bases, the J end by 4 bases, with 5 bases between. CDR3: CASSQEASDTQYF. DNA for the CDR3: TGTGCCAGCAGCCAAGAGGCCTCAGATACGCAGTATTTT.

This clonotype was picked up a small number of times. The V call is TRBV14, the J call TRBJ2-5; D is unclear. Trimming cost V 5 bases and J 7 bases, with 17 bases left between them. Germline loops: CDR1 SGHDN, CDR2 FVKESK. CDR3 length equals 14 residues. The chain's CDR3 is CASSLKWRLGTQYF. DNA for the CDR3: TGTGCCAGCAGCTTAAAGTGGCGGCTCGGGACCCAGTACTTC.

This clonotype was picked up many times. The V call is TRBV7-8, the J call TRBJ2-1, with 12 bases fitting TRBD1. Germline values: CDR1 SGHVS, CDR2 FQNEAQ. J gave up 7 bases and V 10 bases, and 8 bases lay outside the gene matches. This CDR3 spans 14 amino acids. In DNA form, the CDR3 reads TGTGCCACCGCGCCGGGACAGGGGGCAAATGAGCAGTTCTTC. Translated, it gives CATAPGQGANEQFF. The full variable domain, completed using reference TRBV7-8 and TRBJ2-1, is GAGVSQSPRYKVAKRGQDVALRCDPISGHVSLFWYQQALGQGPEFLTYFQNEAQLDKSGLPSDRFFAERPEGSVSTLKIQRTQQEDSAVYLCATAPGQGANEQFFGPGTRLTVL.

The chain combines TRBV12-3 or TRBV12-4 with TRBJ2-7, with TRBD1 matching 7 bases. The CDR3 extends over 14 amino acids. J lost 2 bases, V lost 5 bases, and 6 bases had no gene match. CDR3 sequence: CASSTGEVTYEQYF. In DNA, the CDR3 is TGTGCCAGCAGTACAGGGGAAGTAACCTACGAGCAGTACTTC.

Sample share makes this clonotype medium-sized. This chain joins TRBV7-2 and TRBJ2-7; tentatively, D is TRBD1 or TRBD2 (5 bases each). V was trimmed by 2 bases and J by 3 bases, leaving 17 bases between them. CDR1 and CDR2 (germline): SGHTA, FQGNSA. There are 16 residues in the CDR3. CDR3: CASSLRGKGPRYEQYF. The DNA for the CDR3 is TGTGCCAGCAGCTTACGGGGCAAGGGACCGCGCTACGAGCAGTACTTC.

This clonotype came up a few times. The chain is built from TRBV7-8 and TRBJ1-5; tentative D call: TRBD1 (6 bases). The CDR3 has 15 residues. V dropped 5 bases and J dropped 3 bases, with 14 bases sitting between them. The germline V gene encodes CDR1 SGHVS and CDR2 FQNEAQ. CDR3 sequence (DNA): TGTGCCAGCAGCCCACAGGGAGGACCCAATCAGCCCCAGCATTTT. As protein: CASSPQGGPNQPQHF.

This clonotype has just a few counts. The chain employs TRBV29-1 and TRBJ2-2, with a weak D call TRBD2 (6 bases). CDR1 is SQVTM and CDR2 is ANQGSEA in the germline V gene. Between the trimmed V and J ends, which lost 7 bases and 4 bases, there was a span of 7 bases. This CDR3 has 11 amino acids. The CDR3 nucleotides are TGCAGCGCCGGGGGCACCGGGGAGCTGTTTTTT. Translating it yields CSAGGTGELFF.

This clonotype was found a few times. This chain connects TRBV12-3 or TRBV12-4 to TRBJ1-1; tentative D call: TRBD1 (5 bases). This CDR3 spans 15 amino acids. V was shortened by 4 bases and J by 4 bases, with 16 bases between the two germline ends. CDR3 protein: CASSSGGGRSTEAFF. The CDR3 bases are TGTGCCAGCAGTTCGGGGGGGGGGAGGAGCACTGAAGCTTTCTTT.

There are many counts of this clonotype. The gene calls are TRBV7-2 and TRBJ1-3; D ambiguous. The CDR3 has 13 amino acids. The germline V gene has CDR1 SGHTA and CDR2 FQGNSA. Trimming removed 7 bases from V and 2 bases from J, with 9 bases in between. CDR3 loop: CASTRQAGNTIYF. The CDR3 nucleotides are TGTGCCAGCACCCGACAAGCTGGAAACACCATATATTTT.

The count of this clonotype is one. The rearrangement joins TRBV14 to TRBJ2-1; D possibly corresponds to TRBD1 (5 bases). V lost 0 bases and J lost 3, with 9 bases in between. From germline, CDR1 is SGHDN and CDR2 FVKESK. The CDR3 sequence is 15 residues long. In DNA, the CDR3 is TGTGCCAGCAGCCAAGAAAGGGGCCTCTACAATGAGCAGTTCTTC. This sequence encodes CASSQERGLYNEQFF.

This clonotype was counted a few times. CDR3 amino acids: CASSRGLGTEAFF. For the CDR3, the DNA is TGTGCCAGCAGTAGGGGGTTGGGAACTGAAGCTTTCTTT. The rearrangement uses TRBV27 and TRBJ1-1, with D possibly being TRBD1 (6 bases). Per the germline V gene, CDR1 is MNHEY and CDR2 is SMNVEV (reference sequence). V lost 5 bases and J lost 5, with 12 bases in between. This CDR3 spans 13 amino acids.

This clonotype has a count of ten or more. V and J are TRBV5-6 and TRBJ1-2, with 9 nucleotides matching TRBD1. This CDR3 has 14 residues. Germline CDR1 reads SGHDT; CDR2 reads YYEEEE. Germline trimming cut 4 bases from V and 6 bases from J; bases unmatched to any gene: 7. The CDR3 coding sequence is TGTGCCAGCAGCCATGGGGACAGGGTCCATGGCTACACCTTC. Protein: CASSHGDRVHGYTF.

This clonotype was seen repeatedly, ten times or more. The rearrangement joins TRBV7-2 to TRBJ1-1; D might be TRBD1 (6 bases). V lost 1 base and J lost 5, with 14 bases in between. Germline loops: CDR1 SGHTA, CDR2 FQGNSA. The CDR3 runs to 15 residues. The CDR3: CASSLGGGADTEAFF. The CDR3 bases are TGTGCCAGCAGCTTAGGAGGGGGGGCAGATACTGAAGCTTTCTTT.

The genes are TRBV7-2 and TRBJ1-2; D uncertain. This CDR3 contains 14 residues. V lost 3 bases and J 7 bases, leaving 15 bases between the germline ends. Per germline, CDR1 SGHTA and CDR2 FQGNSA. CDR3 sequence (DNA): TGTGCCAGCAGCTTGGGTGAGGGTAACAGTGGCTACACCTTC. Its protein is CASSLGEGNSGYTF.

In DNA form, the CDR3 reads TGTGCCTGGGCCCGGGGGCTTAACAATCAGCCCCAGCATTTT. It is translated as CAWARGLNNQPQHF. The chain has TRBV30 and TRBJ1-5; tentatively, D is TRBD1 (6 bases). This CDR3 has 14 residues. Looked up from germline, CDR1 is GTSNPN and CDR2 is SVGIG (reference sequence). V was shortened by 5 bases and J by 3 bases, with 14 bases between the two germline ends.

This clonotype appeared a few times. V gene TRBV6-2 or TRBV6-3 combines with J gene TRBJ2-1; 13 bases agree with TRBD2. J was trimmed by 8 bases and V by 4 bases; bases with no gene match: 8. Germline V gene sequence: CDR1 MNHEY, CDR2 SVGEGT. The CDR3 has 16 residues. This CDR3 reads CASSSSLAGGLDEQFF. The CDR3 DNA reads TGTGCCAGCAGTTCGTCACTAGCGGGGGGGCTGGATGAGCAGTTCTTC.